Listed below are T cell receptor beta chains from one sample, sequenced in a study of blood T cells in healthy people across ages. Using its own MiXCR run on the 5' RACE reads, TCRdb lists one record per CDR3 protein. The data contain about 770,000 distinct CDR3 sequences, around 43% of them seen just once; the ten biggest clones take up 15% to 25%. Material for sequencing was blood. These receptors were taken from a man aged 55 to 70 in good health. Each CDR3 is given with its conserved first and last residue. D genes are given only for firm matches. Clone size is not always given. Where it is, it says once, few, many or a class for expanded clones.

TRBV28,.,11,.,TRBJ1-1,CASSVTGEAFF,TGTGCCAGCAGTGTGACAGGTGAAGCTTTCTTT
TRBV5-6,.,12,.,TRBJ1-2,CASSLGVAGYTF,TGTGCCAGCAGCTTGGGAGTAGCTGGCTACACCTTC
TRBV5-6,.,15,.,TRBJ2-7,CASSLMQGGYNEQYF,TGTGCCAGCAGCTTGATGCAGGGGGGGTACAATGAGCAGTACTTC
TRBV6-2/TRBV6-3,.,17,.,TRBJ1-1,CASSYLRHRGVNTEAFF,TGTGCCAGCAGTTATCTTCGACACCGGGGGGTCAACACTGAAGCTTTCTTT
TRBV11-2,.,16,TRBD2,TRBJ2-4,CASSSDERGRLSIQYF,TGTGCCAGCAGCTCTGACGAGCGGGGGAGGTTGAGCATTCAGTACTTC
TRBV18,.,13,.,TRBJ1-1,CASSPLPDTEAFF,TGTGCCAGCTCACCCCTCCCGGACACTGAGGCTTTCTTT
TRBV24-1,.,16,TRBD2,TRBJ2-1,CATSDPLAGGPYEQFF,TGTGCCACCAGTGATCCGTTAGCGGGGGGGCCCTATGAGCAGTTCTTC
TRBV7-2,.,19,.,TRBJ2-3,CASSLSHNTDTPSTDTQYF,TGTGCCAGCAGCTTATCCCACAATACTGACACCCCTAGCACAGATACGCAGTATTTT
TRBV9,.,15,TRBD2,TRBJ2-7,CASSVRPSGVYEQYF,TGTGCCAGCAGCGTACGGCCTAGCGGAGTCTACGAGCAGTACTTC
TRBV24-1,few,14,.,TRBJ2-1,CATALNAGNNEQFF,TGTGCCACCGCCCTCAACGCCGGGAACAATGAGCAGTTCTTC
TRBV7-2,.,15,TRBD1,TRBJ2-2,CASSLNRGATGELFF,TGTGCCAGCAGCTTAAACAGGGGCGCCACCGGGGAGCTGTTTTTT
TRBV11-2,few,16,.,TRBJ2-1,CASSSGGGLTYNEQFF,TGTGCCAGCAGCTCTGGGGGAGGTCTGACCTACAATGAGCAGTTCTTC
TRBV4-3,.,14,.,TRBJ2-7,CASSQVQGHYEQYF,TGCGCCAGCAGCCAAGTACAGGGACACTACGAGCAGTACTTC
TRBV29-1,.,16,TRBD1,TRBJ2-3,CSGNPRDRLSTDTQYF,TGCAGCGGTAACCCCCGGGACAGGCTAAGCACAGATACGCAGTATTTT
TRBV7-2,.,12,.,TRBJ1-2,CASSLSRVGYTF,TGTGCCAGCAGCTTATCCAGGGTTGGCTACACCTTC
TRBV12-3/TRBV12-4,.,13,.,TRBJ1-2,CASRAQVVDGYTF,TGTGCCAGCAGAGCACAGGTAGTGGATGGCTACACCTTC
TRBV11-3,.,16,.,TRBJ2-1,CASSLVGSGPYNEQFF,TGTGCCAGCAGCTTAGTGGGGTCAGGGCCCTACAATGAGCAGTTCTTC
TRBV7-2,.,14,.,TRBJ2-5,CASSSGRRAGTQYF,TGTGCCAGCAGCTCGGGACGGCGGGCAGGGACCCAGTACTTC
TRBV9,few,14,.,TRBJ2-1,CASSAQPDFNEQFF,TGTGCCAGCAGCGCGCAACCAGACTTCAATGAGCAGTTCTTC
TRBV20-1,.,14,TRBD1,TRBJ2-7,CSAPATGGPNEQYF,TGCAGTGCTCCTGCCACAGGGGGTCCTAACGAGCAGTACTTC
TRBV3-1,.,15,TRBD1,TRBJ1-6,CASSQKGRGASPLHF,TGTGCCAGCAGCCAAAAGGGCAGGGGGGCGTCACCCCTCCACTTT
TRBV3-1,few,14,TRBD1,TRBJ2-1,CASKGTGSYNEQFF,TGTGCCAGCAAAGGGACAGGGTCCTACAATGAGCAGTTCTTC
TRBV5-1,few,15,TRBD2,TRBJ2-3,CASSLTSGVTDTQYF,TGCGCCAGCAGCTTAACTAGCGGGGTGACAGATACGCAGTATTTT
TRBV10-3,.,14,TRBD1,TRBJ1-1,CAISESTGIGLVFF,TGTGCCATCAGTGAGTCGACAGGGATCGGGCTAGTTTTCTTT
TRBV7-2,.,16,.,TRBJ1-6,CASSLDGGADNSPLHF,TGTGCCAGCAGCTTAGACGGGGGCGCGGATAATTCACCCCTCCACTTT
TRBV27,.,13,.,TRBJ1-2,CASGWGPNYGYTF,TGTGCCAGCGGATGGGGGCCTAACTATGGCTACACCTTC
TRBV5-1,.,14,.,TRBJ2-7,CASSLRRASDEQYF,TGCGCCAGCAGCTTGCGCAGGGCCTCAGACGAGCAGTACTTC
TRBV10-3,.,16,.,TRBJ2-3,CAISEGLRSSADTQYF,TGTGCCATCAGTGAAGGGTTACGCTCTTCGGCAGATACGCAGTATTTT
TRBV20-1,.,14,.,TRBJ2-5,CSARVLAVQETQYF,TGCAGTGCTAGAGTTCTAGCTGTCCAAGAGACCCAGTACTTC
TRBV6-2/TRBV6-3,once,14,.,TRBJ2-5,CASSFTQSEGTQYF,TGTGCCAGCAGTTTCACACAGTCAGAAGGGACCCAGTACTTC
TRBV10-2,.,16,TRBD1,TRBJ1-1,CASSDDRGVVSTEAFF,TGCGCCAGCAGTGATGACAGGGGAGTCGTTAGCACTGAAGCTTTCTTT
TRBV5-1,.,13,.,TRBJ1-5,CASLERGHQPQHF,TGCGCCAGCCTAGAGAGGGGCCATCAGCCCCAGCATTTT
TRBV19,.,15,.,TRBJ1-4,CASSIGGGQNEKLFF,TGTGCCAGTAGTATCGGGGGAGGACAGAATGAAAAACTGTTTTTT
TRBV24-1,.,11,.,TRBJ2-7,CATSDDYEQYF,TGTGCCACCAGTGATGACTACGAGCAGTACTTC
TRBV9,few,15,TRBD2,TRBJ2-3,CASSVRDYTLDTQYF,TGTGCCAGCAGCGTACGGGACTATACACTTGATACGCAGTATTTT
TRBV24-1,.,15,TRBD2,TRBJ2-3,CATSVDDGRADTQYF,TGTGCCACCAGTGTCGACGATGGGAGGGCAGATACGCAGTATTTT
TRBV25-1,.,13,.,TRBJ2-5,CASSGFGGETQYF,TGTGCCAGCAGTGGTTTTGGAGGGGAGACCCAGTACTTC
TRBV20-1,.,11,.,TRBJ2-5,CSAFHEVTQYF,TGCAGTGCTTTCCACGAGGTGACCCAGTACTTC
TRBV6-2/TRBV6-3,.,14,.,TRBJ2-5,CASSYSRGGETQYF,TGTGCCAGCAGTTACTCCCGGGGTGGTGAGACCCAGTACTTC
TRBV7-2,.,16,.,TRBJ1-2,CASSLARSSTRGGYTF,TGTGCCAGCAGCTTGGCCAGGTCGTCAACCCGGGGGGGCTACACCTTC
TRBV7-2,.,16,TRBD1,TRBJ2-7,CASSLGGTGAFYEQYF,TGTGCCAGCAGCTTAGGCGGGACAGGGGCTTTCTACGAGCAGTACTTC
TRBV28,.,14,.,TRBJ2-7,CASGPGDSFYEQYF,TGTGCCAGCGGGCCGGGGGACTCCTTCTACGAGCAGTACTTC
TRBV6-2/TRBV6-3,few,11,.,TRBJ2-5,CASSQAATQYF,TGTGCCAGCAGCCAAGCCGCGACCCAGTACTTC
TRBV4-3,.,15,TRBD1,TRBJ2-7,CVSSPRDSVSYEQYF,TGCGTCAGCAGCCCTCGGGACAGCGTTTCCTACGAGCAGTACTTC
TRBV18,.,16,.,TRBJ1-1,CASSPERQGLNTEAFF,TGTGCCAGCTCACCAGAGCGCCAGGGTCTTAACACTGAAGCTTTCTTT
TRBV6-1,.,13,TRBD1,TRBJ2-5,CASREGQEETQYF,TGTGCCAGCAGAGAAGGACAGGAGGAGACCCAGTACTTC
TRBV6-2/TRBV6-3,.,16,.,TRBJ2-7,CASSYSMGYYDYEQYF,TGTGCCAGCAGTTACTCGATGGGGTATTACGACTACGAGCAGTACTTC
TRBV19,.,14,.,TRBJ2-3,CASRLQGETDTQYF,TGTGCCAGTAGGCTACAGGGAGAAACAGATACGCAGTATTTT
TRBV7-9,.,14,TRBD1,TRBJ2-7,CASSGGTGRNEQYF,TGTGCCAGCAGTGGGGGGACAGGGAGGAACGAGCAGTACTTC
TRBV6-8,few,16,.,TRBJ1-6,CASKSTGRRLNSPLHF,TGTGCCAGCAAGAGTACGGGGAGACGGTTAAATTCACCCCTCCACTTT
TRBV5-1,.,14,TRBD1,TRBJ2-7,CASGTGAQISEQYF,TGCGCCAGCGGTACAGGGGCACAAATCAGCGAGCAGTACTTC
TRBV7-8,.,17,.,TRBJ2-7,CASSPPNYRGTSYEQYF,TGTGCCAGCAGCCCACCAAACTACCGGGGGACCTCCTACGAGCAGTACTTC
TRBV9,few,16,TRBD1,TRBJ2-5,CASSSSSGQGGETQYF,TGTGCCAGCAGCTCCTCATCGGGACAGGGGGGAGAGACCCAGTACTTC
TRBV9,.,15,.,TRBJ1-4,CASSAGRGDNEKLFF,TGTGCCAGCAGCGCTGGACGGGGAGATAATGAAAAACTGTTTTTT
TRBV20-1,.,15,TRBD2,TRBJ2-7,CSAEDGEGLWVEQYF,TGCAGTGCCGAGGATGGGGAGGGCCTCTGGGTCGAGCAGTACTTC
TRBV12-3/TRBV12-4,.,16,TRBD2,TRBJ2-1,CASSSKLAGLYNEQFF,TGTGCCAGCAGTTCAAAACTAGCGGGGCTTTACAATGAGCAGTTCTTC
TRBV15,many,14,.,TRBJ2-5,CATSRDADQETQYF,TGTGCCACCAGCAGAGACGCAGACCAAGAGACCCAGTACTTC
TRBV20-1,few,16,TRBD2,TRBJ2-1,CSARDLAGGVYNEQFF,TGCAGTGCTAGGGACCTAGCGGGGGGCGTATACAATGAGCAGTTCTTC